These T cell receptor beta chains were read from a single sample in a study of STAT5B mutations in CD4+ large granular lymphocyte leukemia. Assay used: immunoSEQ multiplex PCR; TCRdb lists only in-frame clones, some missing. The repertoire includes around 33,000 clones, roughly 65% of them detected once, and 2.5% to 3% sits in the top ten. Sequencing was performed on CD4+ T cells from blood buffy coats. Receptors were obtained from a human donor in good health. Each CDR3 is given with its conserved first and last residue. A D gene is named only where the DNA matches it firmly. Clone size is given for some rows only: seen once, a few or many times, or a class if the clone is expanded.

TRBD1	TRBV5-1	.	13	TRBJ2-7	CASSRDRVAEQYF	TGCGCCAGCAGCCGTGACAGGGTGGCCGAGCAGTACTTC
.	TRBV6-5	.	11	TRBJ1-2	CASPLGLSYTF	TGTGCCAGCCCCCTCGGGTTGAGCTACACCTTC
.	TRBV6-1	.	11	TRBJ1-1	CASRLYRDAFF	TGTGCCAGCAGACTTTACAGAGATGCTTTCTTT
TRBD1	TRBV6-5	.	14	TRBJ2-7	CATKPLTGGYEQYF	TGTGCCACCAAACCCCTCACAGGGGGGTACGAGCAGTACTTC
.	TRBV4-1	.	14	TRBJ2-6	CASSLPSGANVLTF	TGCGCCAGCAGCCTACCCTCTGGGGCCAACGTCCTGACTTTC
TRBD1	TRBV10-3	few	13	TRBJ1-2	CAISSDRGYGYTF	TGTGCCATCAGTTCGGACAGGGGTTATGGCTACACCTTC
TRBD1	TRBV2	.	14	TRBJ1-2	CASLRGTENYGYTF	TGTGCCAGCCTCAGGGGGACAGAAAACTATGGCTACACCTTC
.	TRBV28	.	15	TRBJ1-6	CASSLWGGDNSPLHF	TGTGCCAGCAGCCTTTGGGGGGGGGATAATTCACCCCTCCACTTT
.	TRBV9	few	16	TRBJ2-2	CASSVGGAPSTGELFF	TGTGCCAGCAGCGTAGGCGGGGCACCGAGCACCGGGGAGCTGTTTTTT
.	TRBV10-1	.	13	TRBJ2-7	CASSEADSYEQYF	TGCGCCAGCAGTGAGGCAGACTCCTACGAGCAGTACTTC
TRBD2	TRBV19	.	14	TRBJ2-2	CASARLGGSGELFF	TGTGCCAGTGCCCGGCTGGGCGGGAGCGGGGAGCTGTTTTTT
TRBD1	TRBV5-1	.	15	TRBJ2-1	CASSPTGGTYNEQFF	TGCGCCAGCAGCCCCACAGGGGGTACGTACAATGAGCAGTTCTTC
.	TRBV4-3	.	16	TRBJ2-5	CASSQDWRGQGGTQYF	TGCGCCAGCAGCCAAGACTGGCGGGGCCAGGGAGGGACCCAGTACTTC
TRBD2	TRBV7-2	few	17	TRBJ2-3	CASSLGLAGGLGDTQYF	TGTGCCAGCAGCTTGGGACTAGCGGGGGGGCTGGGAGATACGCAGTATTTT
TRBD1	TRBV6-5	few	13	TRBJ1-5	CASSSDRAQPQHF	TGTGCCAGCAGTTCAGACAGGGCTCAGCCCCAGCATTTT
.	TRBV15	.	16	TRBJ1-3	CATSRDWQGSGNTIYF	TGTGCCACCAGCAGAGATTGGCAGGGTTCGGGAAACACCATATATTTT
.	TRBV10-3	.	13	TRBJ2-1	CAISGAHYNEQFF	TGTGCCATCAGTGGCGCCCACTACAATGAGCAGTTCTTC
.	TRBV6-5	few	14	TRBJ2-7	CASSYGRVRYEQYF	TGTGCCAGCAGTTACGGCAGGGTAAGGTACGAGCAGTACTTC
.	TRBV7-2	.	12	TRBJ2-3	CASSQGRDTQYF	TGTGCCAGCAGCCAGGGCAGAGATACGCAGTATTTT
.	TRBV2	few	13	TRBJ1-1	CARGRVGIAEAFF	TGTGCCAGGGGCAGGGTGGGTATTGCTGAAGCTTTCTTT
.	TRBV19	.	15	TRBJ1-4	CASSILQGINEKLFF	TGTGCCAGTAGTATCCTGCAGGGTATTAATGAAAAACTGTTTTTT
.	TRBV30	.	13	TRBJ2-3	CASARGGTDTQYF	TGTGCCTCCGCGAGGGGGGGCACAGATACGCAGTATTTT
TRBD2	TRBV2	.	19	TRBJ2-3	CASSGSPGLAGGVRDTQYF	TGTGCCAGCAGTGGGTCCCCGGGACTAGCGGGGGGAGTGCGAGATACGCAGTATTTT
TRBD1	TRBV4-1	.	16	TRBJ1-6	CASSQRTGVGNSPLHF	TGCGCCAGCAGCCAGAGGACAGGGGTAGGGAATTCACCCCTCCACTTT
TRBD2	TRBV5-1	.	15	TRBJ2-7	CASSLGLAVSYEQYF	TGCGCCAGCAGCTTGGGGCTAGCGGTGAGCTACGAGCAGTACTTC
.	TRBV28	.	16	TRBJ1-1	CASWDGAHRARTEAFF	TGTGCCTCCTGGGACGGGGCCCACAGAGCTAGGACTGAAGCTTTCTTT
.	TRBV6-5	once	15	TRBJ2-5	CASSYASTIQETQYF	TGTGCCAGCAGTTACGCCTCTACAATACAAGAGACCCAGTACTTC
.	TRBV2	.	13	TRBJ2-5	CASTGTLQETQYF	TGTGCCAGCACTGGGACACTTCAAGAGACCCAGTACTTC
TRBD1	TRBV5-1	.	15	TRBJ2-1	CASRVGGVLYNEQFF	TGCGCCAGCAGAGTAGGGGGCGTTCTCTACAATGAGCAGTTCTTC
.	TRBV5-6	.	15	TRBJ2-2	CASTGLARVTGELFF	TGTGCCAGCACCGGATTAGCCAGGGTAACCGGGGAGCTGTTTTTT
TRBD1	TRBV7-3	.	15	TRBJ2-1	CASSLDRGRFYEQFF	TGTGCCAGCAGCTTAGACAGGGGGCGTTTCTATGAGCAGTTCTTC
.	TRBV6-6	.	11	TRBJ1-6	CASSYAGSLHF	TGTGCCAGCAGTTACGCCGGGTCCCTCCACTTT
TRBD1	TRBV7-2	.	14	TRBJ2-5	CASSLGGTGRAQYF	TGTGCCAGCAGCTTAGGTGGGACAGGGAGGGCCCAGTACTTC
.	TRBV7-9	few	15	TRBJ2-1	CASSIRVGIGNEQFF	TGTGCCAGCAGCATTAGAGTAGGGATTGGAAATGAGCAGTTCTTC
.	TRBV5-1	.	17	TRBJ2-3	CASSLQTGILTVDTQYF	TGCGCCAGCAGCTTACAAACAGGGATCCTCACTGTCGATACGCAGTATTTT
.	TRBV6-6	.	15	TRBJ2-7	CASSYEIPLEGEQYF	TGTGCCAGCAGTTACGAAATCCCCCTTGAGGGCGAGCAGTACTTC
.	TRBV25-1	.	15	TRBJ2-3	CASSEYRGRTDTQYF	TGTGCCAGCAGTGAATACCGGGGCCGCACAGATACGCAGTATTTT
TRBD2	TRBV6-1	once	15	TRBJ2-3	CASSEGSGGQDTQYF	TGTGCCAGCAGTGAAGGGTCGGGGGGGCAAGATACGCAGTATTTT
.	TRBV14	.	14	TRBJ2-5	CASSLRGSQETQYF	TGTGCCAGCAGCCTGAGGGGGAGTCAAGAGACCCAGTACTTC
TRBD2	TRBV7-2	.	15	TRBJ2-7	CASSSTSGGPYEQYF	TGTGCCAGCAGCTCGACTAGCGGGGGCCCCTACGAGCAGTACTTC
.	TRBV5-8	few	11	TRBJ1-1	CASSLLLLAFF	TGTGCCAGCAGCTTGCTGCTATTAGCTTTCTTT
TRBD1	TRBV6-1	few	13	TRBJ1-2	CASSNRDRDGYTF	TGTGCCAGCAGTAACCGGGACAGAGATGGCTACACCTTC
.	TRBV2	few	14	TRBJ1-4	CASSERTGSEKLFF	TGTGCCAGCAGTGAACGAACAGGGAGTGAAAAACTGTTTTTT
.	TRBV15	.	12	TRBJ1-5	CATSRANQPQHF	TGTGCCACCAGCAGAGCGAATCAGCCCCAGCATTTT
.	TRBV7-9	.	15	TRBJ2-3	CASSPPSGALDTQYF	TGTGCCAGCAGCCCCCCCTCGGGGGCGTTAGATACGCAGTATTTT
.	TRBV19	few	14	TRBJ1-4	CASRHGQINEKLFF	TGTGCCAGTAGACATGGACAGATTAATGAAAAACTGTTTTTT
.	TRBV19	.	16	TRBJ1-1	CASSIYGEVWNTEAFF	TGTGCCAGTAGTATCTATGGGGAAGTGTGGAACACTGAAGCTTTCTTT
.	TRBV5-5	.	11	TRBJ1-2	CASSFYEGYTF	TGTGCCAGCAGCTTTTACGAGGGCTACACCTTC
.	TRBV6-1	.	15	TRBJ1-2	CASTPPWLGDYGYTF	TGTGCCAGCACCCCCCCGTGGTTGGGGGACTATGGCTACACCTTC
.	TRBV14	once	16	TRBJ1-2	CASSHQLGKARYGYTF	TGTGCCAGCAGCCATCAATTGGGGAAGGCCCGCTATGGCTACACCTTC
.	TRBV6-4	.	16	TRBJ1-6	CASSQDGSSYNSPLHF	TGTGCCAGCAGCCAGGACGGGAGCTCCTATAATTCACCCCTCCACTTT
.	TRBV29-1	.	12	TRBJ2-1	CSSEGFSNEQFF	TGCAGCTCCGAGGGGTTCTCCAATGAGCAGTTCTTC
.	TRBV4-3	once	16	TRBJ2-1	CASSQGESDWSHEQFF	TGCGCCAGCAGCCAAGGAGAATCCGACTGGTCCCATGAGCAGTTCTTC